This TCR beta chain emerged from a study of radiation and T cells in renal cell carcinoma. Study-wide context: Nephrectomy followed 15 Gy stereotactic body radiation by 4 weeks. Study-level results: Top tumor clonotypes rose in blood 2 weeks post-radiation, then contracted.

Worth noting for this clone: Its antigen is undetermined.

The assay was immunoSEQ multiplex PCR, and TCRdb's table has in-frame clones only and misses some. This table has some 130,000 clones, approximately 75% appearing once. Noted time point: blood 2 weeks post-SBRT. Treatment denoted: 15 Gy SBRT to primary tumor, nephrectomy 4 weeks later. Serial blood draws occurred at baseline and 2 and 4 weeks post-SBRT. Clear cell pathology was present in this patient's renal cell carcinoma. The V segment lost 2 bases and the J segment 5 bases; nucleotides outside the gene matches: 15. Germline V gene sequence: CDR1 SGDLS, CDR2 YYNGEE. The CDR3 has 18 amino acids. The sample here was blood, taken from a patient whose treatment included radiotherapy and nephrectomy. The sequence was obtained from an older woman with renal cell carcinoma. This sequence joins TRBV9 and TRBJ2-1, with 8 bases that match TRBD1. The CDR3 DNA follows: TGTGCCAGCAGCGTGTCCCAGGGGGCGATGCGTGGGAACAATGAGCAGTTCTTC. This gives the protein CASSVSQGAMRGNNEQFF.